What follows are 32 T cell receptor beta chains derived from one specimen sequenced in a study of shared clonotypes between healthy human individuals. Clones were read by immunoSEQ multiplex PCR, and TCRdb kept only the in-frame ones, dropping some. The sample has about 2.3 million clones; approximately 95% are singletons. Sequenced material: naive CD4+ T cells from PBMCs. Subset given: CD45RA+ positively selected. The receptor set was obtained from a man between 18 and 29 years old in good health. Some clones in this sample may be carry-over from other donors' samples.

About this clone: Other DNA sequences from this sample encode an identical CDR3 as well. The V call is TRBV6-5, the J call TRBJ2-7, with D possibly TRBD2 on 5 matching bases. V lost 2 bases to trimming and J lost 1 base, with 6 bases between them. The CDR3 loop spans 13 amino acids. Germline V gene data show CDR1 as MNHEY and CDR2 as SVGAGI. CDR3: CASSYAGSYEQYF. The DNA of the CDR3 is TGTGCCAGCAGTTACGCGGGTTCCTACGAGCAGTACTTC.

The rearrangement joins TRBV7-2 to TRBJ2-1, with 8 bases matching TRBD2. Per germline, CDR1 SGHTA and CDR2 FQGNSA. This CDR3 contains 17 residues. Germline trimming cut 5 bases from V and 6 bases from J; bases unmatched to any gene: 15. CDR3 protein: CASSRQVAGGGRNEQFF. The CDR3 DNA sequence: TGTGCCAGCAGCCGACAGGTGGCGGGAGGTGGTCGCAATGAGCAGTTCTTC.

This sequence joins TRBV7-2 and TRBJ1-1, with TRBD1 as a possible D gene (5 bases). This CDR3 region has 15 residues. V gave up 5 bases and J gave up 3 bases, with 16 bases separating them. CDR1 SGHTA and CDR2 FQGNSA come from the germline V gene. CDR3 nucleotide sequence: TGTGCCAGCAGCGCCAACAGGAGAGGCGACACTGAAGCTTTCTTT. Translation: CASSANRRGDTEAFF.

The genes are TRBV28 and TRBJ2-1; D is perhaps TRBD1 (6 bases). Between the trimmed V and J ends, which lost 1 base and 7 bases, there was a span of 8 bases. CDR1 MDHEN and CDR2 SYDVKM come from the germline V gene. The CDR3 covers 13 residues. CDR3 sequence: CASSLYRDNEQFF. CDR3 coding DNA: TGTGCCAGCAGTTTATACAGGGATAATGAGCAGTTCTTC. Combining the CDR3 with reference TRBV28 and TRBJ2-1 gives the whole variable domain DVKVTQSSRYLVKRTGEKVFLECVQDMDHENMFWYRQDPGLGLRLIYFSYDVKMKEKGDIPEGYSVSREKKERFSLILESASTNQTSMYLCASSLYRDNEQFFGPGTRLTVL.

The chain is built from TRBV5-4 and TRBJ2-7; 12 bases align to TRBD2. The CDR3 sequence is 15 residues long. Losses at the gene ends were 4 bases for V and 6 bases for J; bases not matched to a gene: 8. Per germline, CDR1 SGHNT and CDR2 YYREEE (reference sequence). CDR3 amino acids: CASSNGLAGRSEQYF. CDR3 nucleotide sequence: TGTGCCAGCAGCAATGGACTAGCGGGACGTAGCGAGCAGTACTTC.

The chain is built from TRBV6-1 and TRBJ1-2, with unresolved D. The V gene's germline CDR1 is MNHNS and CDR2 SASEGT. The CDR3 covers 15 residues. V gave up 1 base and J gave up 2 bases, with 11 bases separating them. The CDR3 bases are TGTGCCAGCAGTGAAGGCCAGGCTTTAAACTATGGCTACACCTTC. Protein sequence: CASSEGQALNYGYTF.

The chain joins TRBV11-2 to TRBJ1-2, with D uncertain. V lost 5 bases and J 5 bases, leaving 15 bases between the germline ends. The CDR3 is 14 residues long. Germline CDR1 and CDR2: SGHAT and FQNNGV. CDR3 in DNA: TGTGCCAGCAGCCCGGGGAGGTGGGCATATGGCTACACCTTC. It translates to CASSPGRWAYGYTF.

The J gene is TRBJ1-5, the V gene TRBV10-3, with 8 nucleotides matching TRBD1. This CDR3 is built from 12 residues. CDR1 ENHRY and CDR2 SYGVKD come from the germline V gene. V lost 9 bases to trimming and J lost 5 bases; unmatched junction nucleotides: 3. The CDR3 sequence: CAIGQGYQPQHF. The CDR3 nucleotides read TGTGCCATAGGACAGGGCTATCAGCCCCAGCATTTT.

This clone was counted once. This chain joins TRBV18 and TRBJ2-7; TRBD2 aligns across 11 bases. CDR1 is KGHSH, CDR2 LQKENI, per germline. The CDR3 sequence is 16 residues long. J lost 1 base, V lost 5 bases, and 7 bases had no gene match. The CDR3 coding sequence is TGTGCCAGCTCATCCTCACTAGCGGGAGTTTCCTACGAGCAGTACTTC. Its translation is CASSSSLAGVSYEQYF.

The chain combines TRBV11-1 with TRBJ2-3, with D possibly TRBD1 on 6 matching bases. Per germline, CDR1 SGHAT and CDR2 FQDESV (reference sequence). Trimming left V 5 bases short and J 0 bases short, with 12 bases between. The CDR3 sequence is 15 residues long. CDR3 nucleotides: TGTGCCAGCAGCCAGGGGCCGCCAAGCACAGATACGCAGTATTTT. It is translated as CASSQGPPSTDTQYF.

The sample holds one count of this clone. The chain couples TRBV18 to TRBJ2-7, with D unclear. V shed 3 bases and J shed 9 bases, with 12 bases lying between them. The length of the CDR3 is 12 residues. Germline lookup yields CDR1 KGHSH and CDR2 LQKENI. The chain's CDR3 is CASSPDRRLQYF. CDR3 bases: TGTGCCAGCTCACCGGACCGTAGATTGCAGTACTTC. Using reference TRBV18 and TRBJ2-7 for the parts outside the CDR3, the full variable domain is NAGVMQNPRHLVRRRGQEARLRCSPMKGHSHVYWYRQLPEEGLKFMVYLQKENIIDESGMPKERFSAEFPKEGPSILRIQQVVRGDSAAYFCASSPDRRLQYFGPGTRLTVT.

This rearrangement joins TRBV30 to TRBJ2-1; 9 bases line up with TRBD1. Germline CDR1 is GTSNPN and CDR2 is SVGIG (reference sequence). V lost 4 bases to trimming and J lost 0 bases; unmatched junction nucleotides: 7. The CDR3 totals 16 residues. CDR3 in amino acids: CAWNGQGISSYNEQFF. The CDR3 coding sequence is TGTGCCTGGAACGGACAGGGGATAAGCTCCTACAATGAGCAGTTCTTC.

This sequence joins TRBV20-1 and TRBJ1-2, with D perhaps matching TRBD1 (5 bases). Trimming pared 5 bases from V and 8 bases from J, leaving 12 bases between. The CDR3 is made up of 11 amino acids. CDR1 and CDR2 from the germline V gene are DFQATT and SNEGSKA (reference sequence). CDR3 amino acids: CSAGRGEGYTF. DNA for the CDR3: TGCAGTGCTGGCCGGGGGGAGGGCTACACCTTC.

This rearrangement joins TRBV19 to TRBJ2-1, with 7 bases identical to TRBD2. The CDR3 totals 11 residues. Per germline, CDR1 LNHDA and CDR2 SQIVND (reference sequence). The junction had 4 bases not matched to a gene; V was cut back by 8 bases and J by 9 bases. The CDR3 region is CASRLAVEQFF. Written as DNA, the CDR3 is TGTGCCAGTCGACTAGCAGTTGAGCAGTTCTTC.

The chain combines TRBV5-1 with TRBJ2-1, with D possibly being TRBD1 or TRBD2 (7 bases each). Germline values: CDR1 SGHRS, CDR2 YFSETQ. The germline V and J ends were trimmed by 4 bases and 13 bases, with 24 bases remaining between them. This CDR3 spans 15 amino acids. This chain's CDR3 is CASSDQAGEGAPQFF. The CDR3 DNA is TGCGCCAGCAGCGATCAAGCTGGGGAGGGGGCACCTCAGTTCTTC.

CDR3 in amino acids: CASSWEFRGGTDTQYF. CDR3 bases: TGTGCCAGCAGTTGGGAATTCAGGGGAGGGACAGATACGCAGTATTTT. V and J are TRBV6-6 and TRBJ2-3, with a weak D call TRBD2 (7 bases). Germline lookup yields CDR1 MNHNY and CDR2 SVGAGI (reference sequence). The V end lost 4 bases, the J end lost 3 bases, and 17 bases lay between the germline ends. This CDR3 has 16 residues.

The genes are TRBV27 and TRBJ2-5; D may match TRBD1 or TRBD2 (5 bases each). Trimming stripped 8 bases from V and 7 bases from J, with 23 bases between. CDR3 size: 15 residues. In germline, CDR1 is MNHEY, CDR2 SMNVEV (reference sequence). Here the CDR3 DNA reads TGTGCCAGCGGCTACACCGGGACCGCTCGAGTGACCCAGTACTTC. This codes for CASGYTGTARVTQYF.

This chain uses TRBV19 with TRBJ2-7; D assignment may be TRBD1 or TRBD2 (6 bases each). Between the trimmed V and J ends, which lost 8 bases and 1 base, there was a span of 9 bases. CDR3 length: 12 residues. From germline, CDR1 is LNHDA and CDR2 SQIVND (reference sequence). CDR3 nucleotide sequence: TGTGCCAGTGAGGGGGGTTCCTACGAGCAGTACTTC. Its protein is CASEGGSYEQYF.

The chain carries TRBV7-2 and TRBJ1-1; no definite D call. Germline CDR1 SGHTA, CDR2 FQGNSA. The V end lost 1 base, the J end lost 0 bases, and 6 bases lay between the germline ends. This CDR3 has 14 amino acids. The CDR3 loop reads CASSLVQMNTEAFF. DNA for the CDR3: TGTGCCAGCAGCTTAGTACAAATGAACACTGAAGCTTTCTTT.

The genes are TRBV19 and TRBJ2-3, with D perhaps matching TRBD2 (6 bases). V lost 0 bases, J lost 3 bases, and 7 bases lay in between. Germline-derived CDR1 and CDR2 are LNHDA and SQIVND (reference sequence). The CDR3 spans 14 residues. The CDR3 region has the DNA TGTGCCAGTAGTATAGAGACTAGAACAGATACGCAGTATTTT. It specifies CASSIETRTDTQYF.

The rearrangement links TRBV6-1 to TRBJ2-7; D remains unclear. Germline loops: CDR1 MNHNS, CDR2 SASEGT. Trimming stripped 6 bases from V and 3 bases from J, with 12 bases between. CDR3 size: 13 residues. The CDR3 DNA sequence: TGTGCCAGCAGCACCCAGGCCCACTACGAGCAGTACTTC. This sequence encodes CASSTQAHYEQYF.

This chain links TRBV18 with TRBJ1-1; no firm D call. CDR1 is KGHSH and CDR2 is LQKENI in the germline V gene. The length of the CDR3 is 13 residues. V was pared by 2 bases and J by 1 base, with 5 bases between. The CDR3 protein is CASSPFENTEAFF. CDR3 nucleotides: TGTGCCAGCTCACCATTTGAGAACACTGAAGCTTTCTTT.

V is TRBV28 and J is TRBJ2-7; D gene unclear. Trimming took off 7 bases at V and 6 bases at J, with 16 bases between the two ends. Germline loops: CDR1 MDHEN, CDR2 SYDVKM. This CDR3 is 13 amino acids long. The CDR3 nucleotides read TGTGCCAGCACCACTATGGGCCATGTCGAGCAGTACTTC. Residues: CASTTMGHVEQYF.

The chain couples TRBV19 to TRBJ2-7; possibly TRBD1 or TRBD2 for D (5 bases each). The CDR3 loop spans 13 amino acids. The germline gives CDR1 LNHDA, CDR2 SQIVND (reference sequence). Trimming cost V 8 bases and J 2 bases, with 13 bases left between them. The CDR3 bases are TGTGCCAGTTCCCCCGGGGCAACCTACGAGCAGTACTTC. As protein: CASSPGATYEQYF. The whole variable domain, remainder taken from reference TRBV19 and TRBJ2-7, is DGGITQSPKYLFRKEGQNVTLSCEQNLNHDAMYWYRQDPGQGLRLIYYSQIVNDFQKGDIAEGYSVSREKKESFPLTVTSAQKNPTAFYLCASSPGATYEQYFGPGTRLTVT.

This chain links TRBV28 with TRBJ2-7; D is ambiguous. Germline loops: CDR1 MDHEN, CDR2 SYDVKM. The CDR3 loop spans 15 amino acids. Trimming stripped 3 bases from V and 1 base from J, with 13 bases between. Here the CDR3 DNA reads TGTGCCAGCAGTTTTCCAACGACGGTTTCCTACGAGCAGTACTTC. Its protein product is CASSFPTTVSYEQYF.

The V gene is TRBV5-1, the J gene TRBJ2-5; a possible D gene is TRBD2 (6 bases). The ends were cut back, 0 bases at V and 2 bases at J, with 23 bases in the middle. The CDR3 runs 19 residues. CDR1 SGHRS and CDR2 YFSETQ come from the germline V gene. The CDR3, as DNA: TGCGCCAGCAGCTTGGGAGATGCAGGGACTCGGCGATATCAAGAGACCCAGTACTTC. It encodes CASSLGDAGTRRYQETQYF.

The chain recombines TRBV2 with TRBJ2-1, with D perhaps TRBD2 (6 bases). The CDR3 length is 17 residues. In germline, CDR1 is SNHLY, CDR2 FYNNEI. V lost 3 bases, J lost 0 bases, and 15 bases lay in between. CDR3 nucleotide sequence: TGTGCCAGCAGTGACCCCGGAGGGCGAGGCTCCTACAATGAGCAGTTCTTC. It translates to CASSDPGGRGSYNEQFF.

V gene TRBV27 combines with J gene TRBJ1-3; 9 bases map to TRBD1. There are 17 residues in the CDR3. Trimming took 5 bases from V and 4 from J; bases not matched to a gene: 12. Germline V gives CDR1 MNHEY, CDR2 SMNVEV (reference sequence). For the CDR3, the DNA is TGTGCCAGCAGTCCGGGACAGGGTAGGCGCGCGGGAAACACCATATATTTT. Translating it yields CASSPGQGRRAGNTIYF.

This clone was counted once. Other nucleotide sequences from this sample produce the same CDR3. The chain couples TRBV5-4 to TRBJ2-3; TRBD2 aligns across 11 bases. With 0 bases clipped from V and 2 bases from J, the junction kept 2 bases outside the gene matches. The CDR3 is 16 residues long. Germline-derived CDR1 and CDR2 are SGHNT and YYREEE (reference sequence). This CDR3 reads CASSLGLAGYTDTQYF. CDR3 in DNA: TGTGCCAGCAGCTTGGGACTAGCGGGATACACAGATACGCAGTATTTT.

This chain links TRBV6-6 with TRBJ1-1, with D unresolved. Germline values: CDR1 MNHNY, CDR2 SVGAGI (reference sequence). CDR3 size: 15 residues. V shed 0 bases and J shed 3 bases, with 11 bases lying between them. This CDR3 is CASSYSYRRYTEAFF. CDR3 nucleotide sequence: TGTGCCAGCAGTTACTCGTATCGGCGGTACACTGAAGCTTTCTTT.

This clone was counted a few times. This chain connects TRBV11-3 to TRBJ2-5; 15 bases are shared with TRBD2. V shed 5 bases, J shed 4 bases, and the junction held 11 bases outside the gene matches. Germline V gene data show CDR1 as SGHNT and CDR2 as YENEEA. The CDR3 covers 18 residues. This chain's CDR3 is CASSAGTSGRRGVETQYF. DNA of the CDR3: TGTGCCAGCAGCGCCGGGACTAGCGGGAGGCGTGGGGTAGAGACCCAGTACTTC.

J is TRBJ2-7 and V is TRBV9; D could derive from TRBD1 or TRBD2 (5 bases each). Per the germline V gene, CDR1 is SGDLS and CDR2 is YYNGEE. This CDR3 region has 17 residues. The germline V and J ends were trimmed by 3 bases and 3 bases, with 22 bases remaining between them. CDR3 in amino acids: CASSALGSGTEGYEQYF. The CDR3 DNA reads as TGTGCCAGCAGCGCCTTGGGTTCAGGGACCGAAGGCTACGAGCAGTACTTC.